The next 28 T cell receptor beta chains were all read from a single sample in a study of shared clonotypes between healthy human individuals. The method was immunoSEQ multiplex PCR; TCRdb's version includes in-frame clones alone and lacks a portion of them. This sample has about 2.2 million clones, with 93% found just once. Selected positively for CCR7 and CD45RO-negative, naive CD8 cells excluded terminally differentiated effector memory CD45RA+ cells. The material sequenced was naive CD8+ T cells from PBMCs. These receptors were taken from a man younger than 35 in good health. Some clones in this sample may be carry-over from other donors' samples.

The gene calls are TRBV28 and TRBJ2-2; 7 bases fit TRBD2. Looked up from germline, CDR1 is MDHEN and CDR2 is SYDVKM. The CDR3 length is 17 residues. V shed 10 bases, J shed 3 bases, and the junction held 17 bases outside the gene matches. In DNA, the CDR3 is TGTGCCACCGGCCAACTCGTATGGCGGGAGCACACCGGGGAGCTGTTTTTT. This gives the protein CATGQLVWREHTGELFF.

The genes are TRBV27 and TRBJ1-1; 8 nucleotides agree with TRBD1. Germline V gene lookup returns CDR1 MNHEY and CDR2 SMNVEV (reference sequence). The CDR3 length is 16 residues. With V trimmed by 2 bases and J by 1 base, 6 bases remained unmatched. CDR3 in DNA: TGTGCCAGCAGTTTAATAGGACAGGGCGAGAACACTGAAGCTTTCTTT. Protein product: CASSLIGQGENTEAFF.

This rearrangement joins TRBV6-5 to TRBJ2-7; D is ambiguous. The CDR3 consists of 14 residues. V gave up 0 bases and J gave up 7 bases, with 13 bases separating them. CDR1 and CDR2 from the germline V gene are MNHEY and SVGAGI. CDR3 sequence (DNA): TGTGCCAGCAGTTACTCGAACATGCCCGGTGAGCAGTACTTC. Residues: CASSYSNMPGEQYF.

The CDR3 region is CASSGGLGTDTQYF. The CDR3 DNA reads TGTGCCAGCAGTGGAGGACTCGGCACAGATACGCAGTATTTT. V is TRBV6-1 and J is TRBJ2-3; a possible D gene is TRBD2 (5 bases). The CDR3 is made up of 14 amino acids. Trimming took 4 bases from V and 1 from J, leaving 9 bases between them. Germline V lookup: CDR1 MNHNS, CDR2 SASEGT.

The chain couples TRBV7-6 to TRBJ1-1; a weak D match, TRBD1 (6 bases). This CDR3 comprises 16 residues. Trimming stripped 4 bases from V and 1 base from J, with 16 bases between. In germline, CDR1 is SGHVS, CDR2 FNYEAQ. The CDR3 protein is CASSSAAGEANTEAFF. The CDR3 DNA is TGTGCCAGCAGCTCAGCAGCAGGGGAGGCGAACACTGAAGCTTTCTTT.

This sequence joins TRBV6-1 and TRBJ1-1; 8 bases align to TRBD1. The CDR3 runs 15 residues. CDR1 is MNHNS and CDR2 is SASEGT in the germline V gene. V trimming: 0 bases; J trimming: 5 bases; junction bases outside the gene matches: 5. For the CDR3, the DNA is TGTGCCAGCAGTGAAGCTCGCAGGGGGCGGACTGAAGCTTTCTTT. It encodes CASSEARRGRTEAFF.

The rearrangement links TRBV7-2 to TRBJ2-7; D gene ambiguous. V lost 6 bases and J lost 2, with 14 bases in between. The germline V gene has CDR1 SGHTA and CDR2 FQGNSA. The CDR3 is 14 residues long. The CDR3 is CASRALPLAYEQYF. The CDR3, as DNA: TGTGCCAGCAGAGCACTTCCACTTGCCTACGAGCAGTACTTC.

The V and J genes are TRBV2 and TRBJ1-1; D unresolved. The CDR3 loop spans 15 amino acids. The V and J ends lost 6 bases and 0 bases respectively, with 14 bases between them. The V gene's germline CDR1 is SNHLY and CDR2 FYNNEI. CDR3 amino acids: CASRTDIWMNTEAFF. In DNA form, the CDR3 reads TGTGCCAGCAGGACGGATATTTGGATGAACACTGAAGCTTTCTTT. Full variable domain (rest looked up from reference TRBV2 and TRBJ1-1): EPEVTQTPSHQVTQMGQEVILRCVPISNHLYFYWYRQILGQKVEFLVSFYNNEISEKSEIFDDQFSVERPDGSNFTLKIRSTKLEDSAMYFCASRTDIWMNTEAFFGQGTRLTVV.

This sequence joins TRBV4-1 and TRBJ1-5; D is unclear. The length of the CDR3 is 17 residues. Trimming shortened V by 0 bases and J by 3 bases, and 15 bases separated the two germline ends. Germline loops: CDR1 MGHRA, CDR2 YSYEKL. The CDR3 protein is CASSQDSYPGYNQPQHF. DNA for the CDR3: TGCGCCAGCAGCCAAGATAGTTACCCGGGTTACAATCAGCCCCAGCATTTT.

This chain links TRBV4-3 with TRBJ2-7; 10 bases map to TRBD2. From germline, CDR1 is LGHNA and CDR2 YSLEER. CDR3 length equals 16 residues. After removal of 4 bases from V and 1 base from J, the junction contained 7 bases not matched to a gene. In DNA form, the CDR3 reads TGCGCCAGCAGCCTGGCGGCTAGCGGGAGATCCTACGAGCAGTACTTC. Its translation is CASSLAASGRSYEQYF.

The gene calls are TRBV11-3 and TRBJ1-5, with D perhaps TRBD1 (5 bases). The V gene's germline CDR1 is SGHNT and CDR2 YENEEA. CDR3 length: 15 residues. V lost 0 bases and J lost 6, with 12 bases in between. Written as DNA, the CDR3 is TGTGCCAGCAGCTTAGATGGGAGGGACGGTCAGCCCCAGCATTTT. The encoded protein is CASSLDGRDGQPQHF.

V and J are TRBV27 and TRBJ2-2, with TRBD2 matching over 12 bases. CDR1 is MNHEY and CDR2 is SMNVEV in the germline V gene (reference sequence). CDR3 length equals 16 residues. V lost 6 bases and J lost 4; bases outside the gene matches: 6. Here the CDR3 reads CASRDLAGGRTGELFF. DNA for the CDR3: TGTGCCAGCAGGGATCTAGCGGGAGGGCGCACCGGGGAGCTGTTTTTT.

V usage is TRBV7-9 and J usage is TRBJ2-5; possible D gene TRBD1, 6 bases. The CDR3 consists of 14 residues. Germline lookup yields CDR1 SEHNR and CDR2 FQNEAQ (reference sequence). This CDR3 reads CAGMGAGRQETQYF. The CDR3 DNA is TGTGCAGGCATGGGGGCAGGAAGACAAGAGACCCAGTACTTC.

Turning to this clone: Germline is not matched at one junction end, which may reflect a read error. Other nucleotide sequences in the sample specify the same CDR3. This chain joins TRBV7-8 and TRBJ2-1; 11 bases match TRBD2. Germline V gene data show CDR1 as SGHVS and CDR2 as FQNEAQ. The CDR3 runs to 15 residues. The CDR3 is CASSVAGGSYNEQFF. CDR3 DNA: TGTGCCAGCAGCGTAGCGGGGGGGTCCTACAATGAGCAGTTCTTC.

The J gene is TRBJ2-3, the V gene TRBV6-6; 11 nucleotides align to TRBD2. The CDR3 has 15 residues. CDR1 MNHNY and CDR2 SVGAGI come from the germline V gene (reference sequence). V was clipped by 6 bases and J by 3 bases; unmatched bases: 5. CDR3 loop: CASSRLAGPTDTQYF. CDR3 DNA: TGTGCCAGCAGCCGACTAGCGGGACCAACAGATACGCAGTATTTT.

CDR3 protein: CASSPEFRTGGSEGLLMNTEAFF. In DNA form, the CDR3 reads TGTGCCAGCTCACCAGAATTTCGGACAGGGGGCTCGGAGGGCCTTTTAATGAACACTGAAGCTTTCTTT. The chain combines TRBV18 with TRBJ1-1; TRBD1 aligns across 11 bases. Germline V gene data show CDR1 as KGHSH and CDR2 as LQKENI. The ends lost 2 bases at V and 0 bases at J; junction bases unmatched: 23. The CDR3 sequence is 23 residues long.

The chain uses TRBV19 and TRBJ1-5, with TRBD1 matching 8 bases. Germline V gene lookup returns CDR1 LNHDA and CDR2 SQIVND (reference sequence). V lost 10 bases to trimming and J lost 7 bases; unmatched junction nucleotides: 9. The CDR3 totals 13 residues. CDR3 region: CATNQGAGQPQHF. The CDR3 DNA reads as TGTGCCACAAATCAGGGGGCTGGGCAGCCCCAGCATTTT.

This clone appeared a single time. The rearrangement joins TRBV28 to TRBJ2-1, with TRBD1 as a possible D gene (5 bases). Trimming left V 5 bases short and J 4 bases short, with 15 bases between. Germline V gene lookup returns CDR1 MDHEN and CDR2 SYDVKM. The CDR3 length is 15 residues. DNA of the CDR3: TGTGCCAGCAGTGGCAGGGTGCCCCTTTACAATGAGCAGTTCTTC. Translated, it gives CASSGRVPLYNEQFF.

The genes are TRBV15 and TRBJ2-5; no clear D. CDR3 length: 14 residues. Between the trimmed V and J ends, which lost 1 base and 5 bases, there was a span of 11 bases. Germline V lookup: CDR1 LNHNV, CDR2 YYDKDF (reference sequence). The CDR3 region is CATSRVRVGETQYF. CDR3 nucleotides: TGTGCCACCAGCAGAGTAAGGGTAGGGGAGACCCAGTACTTC.

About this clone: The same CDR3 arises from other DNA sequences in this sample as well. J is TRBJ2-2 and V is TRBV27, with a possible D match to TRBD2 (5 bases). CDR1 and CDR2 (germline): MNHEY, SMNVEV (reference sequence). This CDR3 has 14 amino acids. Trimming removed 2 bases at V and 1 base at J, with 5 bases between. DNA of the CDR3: TGTGCCAGCAGTTTAGAGGGGAACACCGGGGAGCTGTTTTTT. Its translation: CASSLEGNTGELFF.

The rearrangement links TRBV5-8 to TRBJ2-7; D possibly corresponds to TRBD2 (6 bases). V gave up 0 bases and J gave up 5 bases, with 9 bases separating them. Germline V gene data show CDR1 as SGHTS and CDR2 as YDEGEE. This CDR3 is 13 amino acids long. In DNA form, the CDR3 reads TGTGCCAGCAGCTTGGTTTGGGGGGACGAGCAGTACTTC. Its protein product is CASSLVWGDEQYF.

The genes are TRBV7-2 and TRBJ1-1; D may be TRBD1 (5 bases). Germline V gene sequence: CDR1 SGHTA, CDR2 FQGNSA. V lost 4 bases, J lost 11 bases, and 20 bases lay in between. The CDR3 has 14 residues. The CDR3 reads CASSSPGSPGGAFF. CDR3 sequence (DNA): TGTGCCAGCAGCTCCCCAGGGAGTCCTGGGGGGGCTTTCTTT.

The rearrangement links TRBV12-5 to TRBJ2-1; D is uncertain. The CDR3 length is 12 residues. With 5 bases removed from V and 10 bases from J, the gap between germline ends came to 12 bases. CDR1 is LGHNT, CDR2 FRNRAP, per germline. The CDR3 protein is CASGRRSTEQFF. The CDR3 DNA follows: TGTGCTAGTGGTCGCCGGTCTACGGAGCAGTTCTTC.

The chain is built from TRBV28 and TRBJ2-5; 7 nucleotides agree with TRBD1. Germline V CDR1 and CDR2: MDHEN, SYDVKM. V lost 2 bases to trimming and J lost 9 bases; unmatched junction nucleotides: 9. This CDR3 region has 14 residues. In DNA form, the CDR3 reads TGTGCCAGCAGTTTAAAGGGGGCCGGGGCGGCCCAGTACTTC. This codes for CASSLKGAGAAQYF.

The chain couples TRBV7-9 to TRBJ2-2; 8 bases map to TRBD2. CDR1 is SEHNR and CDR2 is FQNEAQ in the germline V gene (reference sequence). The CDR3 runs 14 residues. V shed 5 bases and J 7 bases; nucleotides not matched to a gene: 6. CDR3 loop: CASSPTSGGGELFF. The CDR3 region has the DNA TGTGCCAGCAGCCCAACTAGCGGAGGCGGGGAGCTGTTTTTT. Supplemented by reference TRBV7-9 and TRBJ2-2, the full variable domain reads DTGVSQNPRHKITKRGQNVTFRCDPISEHNRLYWYRQTLGQGPEFLTYFQNEAQLEKSRLLSDRFSAERPKGSFSTLEIQRTEQGDSAMYLCASSPTSGGGELFFGEGSRLTVL.

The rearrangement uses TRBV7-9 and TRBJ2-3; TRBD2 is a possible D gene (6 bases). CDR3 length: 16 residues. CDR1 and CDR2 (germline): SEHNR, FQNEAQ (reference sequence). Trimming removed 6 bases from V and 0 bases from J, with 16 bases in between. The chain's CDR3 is CASRSIADTSTDTQYF. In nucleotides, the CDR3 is TGTGCCAGCAGATCGATAGCGGATACTAGCACAGATACGCAGTATTTT. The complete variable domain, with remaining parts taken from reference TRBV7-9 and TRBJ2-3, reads DTGVSQNPRHKITKRGQNVTFRCDPISEHNRLYWYRQTLGQGPEFLTYFQNEAQLEKSRLLSDRFSAERPKGSFSTLEIQRTEQGDSAMYLCASRSIADTSTDTQYFGPGTRLTVL.

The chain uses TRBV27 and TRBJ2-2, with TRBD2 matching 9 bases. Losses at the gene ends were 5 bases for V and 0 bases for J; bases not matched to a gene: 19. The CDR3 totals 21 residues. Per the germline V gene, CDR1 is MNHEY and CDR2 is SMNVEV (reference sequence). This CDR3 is CASSPLVAGEAPIPNTGELFF. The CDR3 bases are TGTGCCAGCAGTCCACTAGTAGCGGGGGAAGCGCCTATACCGAACACCGGGGAGCTGTTTTTT.

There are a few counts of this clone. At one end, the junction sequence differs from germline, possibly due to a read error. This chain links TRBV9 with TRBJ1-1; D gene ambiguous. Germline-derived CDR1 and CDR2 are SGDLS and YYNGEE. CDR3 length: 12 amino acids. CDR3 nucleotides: TGTGCCAGCAGCCCTGGCTACACTGGAGCTTTCTTT. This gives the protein CASSPGYTGAFF.